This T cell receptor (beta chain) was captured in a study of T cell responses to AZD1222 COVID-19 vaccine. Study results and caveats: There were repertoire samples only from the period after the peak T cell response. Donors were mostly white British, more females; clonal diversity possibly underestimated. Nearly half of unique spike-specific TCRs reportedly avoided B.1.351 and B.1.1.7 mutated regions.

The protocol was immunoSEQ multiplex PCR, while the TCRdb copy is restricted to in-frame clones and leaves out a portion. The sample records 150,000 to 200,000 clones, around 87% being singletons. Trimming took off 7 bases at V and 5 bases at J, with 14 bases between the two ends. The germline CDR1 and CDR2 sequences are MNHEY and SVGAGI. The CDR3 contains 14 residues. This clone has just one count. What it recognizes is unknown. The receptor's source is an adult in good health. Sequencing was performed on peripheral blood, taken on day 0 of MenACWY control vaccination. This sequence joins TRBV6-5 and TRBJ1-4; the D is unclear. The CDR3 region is CASTGGINNEKLFF. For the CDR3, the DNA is TGTGCCAGCACCGGCGGGATAAACAATGAAAAACTGTTTTTT.